This TCR beta chain was found in a study of cytotoxic CD8 clonotypes in ibrutinib-treated CLL. Of note for this clone: Its antigen is currently unknown.

The CDR3 totals 13 residues. Germline V CDR1 and CDR2: KGHSH, LQKENI. V was pared by 1 base and J by 7 bases, with 4 bases of the junction left unmatched. Study outcomes and limitations: Upon ibrutinib response clonality rose, and upon progression it fell back toward baseline. Patients had baseline clonality above age-matched healthy donors, and this clonality moved with circulating CD8+ T-cell counts. With treatment, public clonotypes, which were uncommon, either contracted or remained stable.

Generated by immunoSEQ multiplex PCR, the TCRdb table keeps only in-frame clones and is missing some. In the table there are tens of thousands of clones, less than 85% of which are singletons. This receptor was taken from a human donor with chronic lymphocytic leukemia. The sequenced sample was PBMCs, obtained after 24 months of ibrutinib treatment. The J gene is TRBJ2-7, the V gene TRBV18; 7 bases align to TRBD2. The CDR3 loop reads CASSPRGLEEQYF. The CDR3 DNA reads TGTGCCAGCTCACCACGAGGACTAGAGGAGCAGTACTTC.